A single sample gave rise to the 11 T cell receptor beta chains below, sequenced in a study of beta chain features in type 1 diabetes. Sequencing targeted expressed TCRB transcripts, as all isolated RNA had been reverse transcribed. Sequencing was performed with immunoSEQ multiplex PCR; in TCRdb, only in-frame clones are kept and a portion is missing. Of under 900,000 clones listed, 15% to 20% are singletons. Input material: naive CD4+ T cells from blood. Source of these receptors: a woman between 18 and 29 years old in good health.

Here the CDR3 DNA reads TGTGCCAGCAGCTCAAGGGAGGGTAGGTACGAGCAGTACTTC. Amino acids: CASSSREGRYEQYF. This chain connects TRBV6-6 to TRBJ2-7; 7 nucleotides line up with TRBD2. The CDR3 consists of 14 residues. V was pared by 6 bases and J by 4 bases, with 9 bases of the junction left unmatched. Germline V gives CDR1 MNHNY, CDR2 SVGAGI (reference sequence).

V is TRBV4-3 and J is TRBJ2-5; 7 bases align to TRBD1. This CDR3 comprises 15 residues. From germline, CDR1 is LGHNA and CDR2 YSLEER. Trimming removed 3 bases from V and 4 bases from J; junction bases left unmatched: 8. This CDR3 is CASSQDTTGLETQYF. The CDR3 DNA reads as TGCGCCAGCAGCCAGGACACGACAGGGCTAGAGACCCAGTACTTC.

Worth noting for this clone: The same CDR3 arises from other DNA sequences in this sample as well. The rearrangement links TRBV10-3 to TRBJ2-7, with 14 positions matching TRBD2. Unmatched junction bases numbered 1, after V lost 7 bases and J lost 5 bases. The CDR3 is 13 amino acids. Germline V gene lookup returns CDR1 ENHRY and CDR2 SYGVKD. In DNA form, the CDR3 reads TGTGCCATCACGGGACTAGCGGGAGACGAGCAGTACTTC. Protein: CAITGLAGDEQYF.

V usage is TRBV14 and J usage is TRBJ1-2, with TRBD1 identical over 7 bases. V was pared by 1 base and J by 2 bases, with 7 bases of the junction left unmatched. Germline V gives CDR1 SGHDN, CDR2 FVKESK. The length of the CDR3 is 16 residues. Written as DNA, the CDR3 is TGTGCCAGCAGCCAAGGGGCAGGGGGACCCAACTATGGCTACACCTTC. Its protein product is CASSQGAGGPNYGYTF.

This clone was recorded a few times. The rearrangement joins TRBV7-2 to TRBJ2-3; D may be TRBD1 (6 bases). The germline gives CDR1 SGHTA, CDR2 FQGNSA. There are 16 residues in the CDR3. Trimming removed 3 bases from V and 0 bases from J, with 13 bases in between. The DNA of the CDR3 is TGTGCCAGCAGCTTCCAGGGGAGAGTAAGCACAGATACGCAGTATTTT. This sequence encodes CASSFQGRVSTDTQYF. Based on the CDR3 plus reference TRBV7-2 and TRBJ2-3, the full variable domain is GAGVSQSPSNKVTEKGKDVELRCDPISGHTALYWYRQSLGQGLEFLIYFQGNSAPDKSGLPSDRFSAERTGGSVSTLTIQRTQQEDSAVYLCASSFQGRVSTDTQYFGPGTRLTVL.

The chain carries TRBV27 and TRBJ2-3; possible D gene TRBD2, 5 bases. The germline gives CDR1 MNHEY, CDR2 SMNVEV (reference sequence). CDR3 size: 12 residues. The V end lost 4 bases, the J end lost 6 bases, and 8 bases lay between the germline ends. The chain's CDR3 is CASSSRRDTQYF. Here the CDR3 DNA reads TGTGCCAGCAGTTCCAGGAGGGATACGCAGTATTTT.

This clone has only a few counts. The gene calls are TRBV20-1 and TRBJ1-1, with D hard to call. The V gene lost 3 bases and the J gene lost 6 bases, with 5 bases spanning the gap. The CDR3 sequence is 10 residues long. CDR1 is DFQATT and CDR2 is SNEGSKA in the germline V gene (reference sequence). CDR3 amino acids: CSARFPEAFF. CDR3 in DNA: TGCAGTGCTAGGTTCCCTGAAGCTTTCTTT.

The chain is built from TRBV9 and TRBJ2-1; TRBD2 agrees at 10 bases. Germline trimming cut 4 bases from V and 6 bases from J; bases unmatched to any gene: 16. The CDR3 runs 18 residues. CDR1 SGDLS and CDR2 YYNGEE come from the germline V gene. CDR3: CASSPGVAGGSGGNEQFF. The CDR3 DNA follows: TGTGCCAGCAGCCCCGGGGTAGCGGGAGGATCGGGGGGCAATGAGCAGTTCTTC.

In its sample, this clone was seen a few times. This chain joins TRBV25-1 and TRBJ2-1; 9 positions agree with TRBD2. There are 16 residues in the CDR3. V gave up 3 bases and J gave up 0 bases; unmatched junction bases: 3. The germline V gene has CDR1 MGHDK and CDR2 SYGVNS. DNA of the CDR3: TGTGCCAGCAGTGATGTTAGCGGGAGCTCCTACAATGAGCAGTTCTTC. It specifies CASSDVSGSSYNEQFF.

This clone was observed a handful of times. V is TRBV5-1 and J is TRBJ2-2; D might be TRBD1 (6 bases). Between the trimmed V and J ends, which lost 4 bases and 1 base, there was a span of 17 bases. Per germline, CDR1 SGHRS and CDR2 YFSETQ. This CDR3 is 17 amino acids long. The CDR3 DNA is TGCGCCAGCAGCGGTACCTACACAGGGAAGAACACCGGGGAGCTGTTTTTT. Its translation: CASSGTYTGKNTGELFF.

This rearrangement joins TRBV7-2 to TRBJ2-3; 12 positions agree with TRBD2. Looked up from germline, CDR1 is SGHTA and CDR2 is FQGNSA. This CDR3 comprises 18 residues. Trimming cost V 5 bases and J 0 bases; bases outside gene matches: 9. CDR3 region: CASSQEGLAGGSTDTQYF. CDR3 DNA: TGTGCCAGCAGCCAAGAAGGGCTAGCGGGAGGGAGCACAGATACGCAGTATTTT. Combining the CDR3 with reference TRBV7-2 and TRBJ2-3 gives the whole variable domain GAGVSQSPSNKVTEKGKDVELRCDPISGHTALYWYRQSLGQGLEFLIYFQGNSAPDKSGLPSDRFSAERTGGSVSTLTIQRTQQEDSAVYLCASSQEGLAGGSTDTQYFGPGTRLTVL.